This T cell receptor (beta chain) is from a study of blood T cell repertoires in COVID-19. V lost 0 bases, J lost 4 bases, and 8 bases lay in between. Germline CDR1 reads SGHDT; CDR2 reads YYEEEE. The CDR3 covers 15 residues. Repertoires were generated with immunoSEQ multiplex PCR, while TCRdb's copy carries only in-frame clones and drops some. The profile covers 150,000 to 200,000 clones, with roughly 80% appearing a single time and roughly an eighth taken by the ten largest. This clonotype originated in a woman at least 80 years old with COVID-19, enrolled during active disease. Sequenced input: peripheral blood. J is TRBJ1-6 and V is TRBV5-6; D is possibly TRBD1 (5 bases). Written as DNA, the CDR3 is TGTGCCAGCAGCTTGGGGGCAGGGTATAATTCACCCCTCCACTTT. Protein sequence: CASSLGAGYNSPLHF.